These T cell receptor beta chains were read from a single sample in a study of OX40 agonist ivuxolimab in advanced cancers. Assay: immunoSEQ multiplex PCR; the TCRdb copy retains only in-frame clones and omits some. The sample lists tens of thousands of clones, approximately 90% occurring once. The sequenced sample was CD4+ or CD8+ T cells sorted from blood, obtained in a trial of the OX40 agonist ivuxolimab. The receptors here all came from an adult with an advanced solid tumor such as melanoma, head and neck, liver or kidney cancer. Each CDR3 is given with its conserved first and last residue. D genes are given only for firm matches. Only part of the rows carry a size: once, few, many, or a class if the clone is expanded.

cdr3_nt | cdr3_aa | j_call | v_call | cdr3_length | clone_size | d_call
TGTGCCAGTAGTATTCGGACAGACCACGTTGAAGCTTTCTTT | CASSIRTDHVEAFF | TRBJ1-1 | TRBV19 | 14 | - | -
TGTGCCAGCAGTCAAATGGGACTAGCGGGAGCTTACGAGCAGTACTTC | CASSQMGLAGAYEQYF | TRBJ2-7 | TRBV11-2 | 16 | - | TRBD2
TGCGCCAGCAGCTTAATTCCACCGGGACCCATTGTCACAGATACGCAGTATTTT | CASSLIPPGPIVTDTQYF | TRBJ2-3 | TRBV5-1 | 18 | - | -
TGCAGTGCTCCTAGACTAGCGGAGCAGTTCTTC | CSAPRLAEQFF | TRBJ2-1 | TRBV20-1 | 11 | - | TRBD2
TGTGCCAGCAGTCCGGACATGGTCTCTGGGGCCAACGTCCTGACTTTC | CASSPDMVSGANVLTF | TRBJ2-6 | TRBV27 | 16 | - | -
TGCGCCAGCAGTGATTACGGGACTAGCGGACACAATGAGCAGTTCTTC | CASSDYGTSGHNEQFF | TRBJ2-1 | TRBV10-2 | 16 | - | TRBD2
TGTGCCAGCAGTTCCCCGGGCAGGAACACTGAAGCTTTCTTT | CASSSPGRNTEAFF | TRBJ1-1 | TRBV28 | 14 | - | -
TGTGCCAGCAGTTACGTGGGAGCTCGGGGGAATGAGCAGTTCTTC | CASSYVGARGNEQFF | TRBJ2-1 | TRBV6-6 | 15 | - | -
TGTGCCAGCAGCCGGACAGGGAATGAGCAGTACTTC | CASSRTGNEQYF | TRBJ2-7 | TRBV11-2 | 12 | - | TRBD1
TGTGCCAGCAGCCAACAGCGGACGGGCACCTACGAGCAGTACTTC | CASSQQRTGTYEQYF | TRBJ2-7 | TRBV5-4 | 15 | - | -
TGTGCCAGCAAAGGGACTTCCTCCTACAATGAGCAGTTCTTC | CASKGTSSYNEQFF | TRBJ2-1 | TRBV6-5 | 14 | - | -
TGTGCCAGCAGCGTCACAGGGGCCACCGGGGAGCTGTTTTTT | CASSVTGATGELFF | TRBJ2-2 | TRBV11-3 | 14 | - | TRBD1
TGTGCCAGCAGTTATCGGACCGGGAAGCCCTACGAGCAGTACTTC | CASSYRTGKPYEQYF | TRBJ2-7 | TRBV6-5 | 15 | - | -
TGTGCCAGCAGTGCGACAGGGCGGGGGGGGTACACTGAAGCTTTCTTT | CASSATGRGGYTEAFF | TRBJ1-1 | TRBV2 | 16 | - | TRBD1
TGTGCCAGCAGCTTAATAGCGGATACGCAGTATTTT | CASSLIADTQYF | TRBJ2-3 | TRBV5-4 | 12 | - | -
TGTGCCAGCAGGGGGACGGAAGAGACCCAGTACTTC | CASRGTEETQYF | TRBJ2-5 | TRBV5-4 | 12 | - | -
TGTGCCAGCAGTTACTCGGAGGGCGGGAGTGGCTACGAGCAGTACTTC | CASSYSEGGSGYEQYF | TRBJ2-7 | TRBV6-6 | 16 | - | TRBD2
TGTGCCAGCAGTTTACGACTAGCGGGAAACAATGAGCAGTTCTTC | CASSLRLAGNNEQFF | TRBJ2-1 | TRBV27 | 15 | once | TRBD2
TGCGCCAGCAGACCGGGGCAGAACACTGAAGCTTTCTTT | CASRPGQNTEAFF | TRBJ1-1 | TRBV5-1 | 13 | - | -
TGTGCTAGTGGTTTATTGGTGAACACTGAAGCTTTCTTT | CASGLLVNTEAFF | TRBJ1-1 | TRBV12-5 | 13 | - | -
TGTGCCAGCCGCCGAGATGGGGAGAATTCACCCCTCCACTTT | CASRRDGENSPLHF | TRBJ1-6 | TRBV2 | 14 | - | -
TGTGCCAGTAGTATCCCCCCCGGACGAACTGCAAAGGGCTATGGCTACACCTTC | CASSIPPGRTAKGYGYTF | TRBJ1-2 | TRBV19 | 18 | - | -
TGTGCCAGTAGTGGGACAGGGGGCCAATTTCAGCCCCAGCATTTT | CASSGTGGQFQPQHF | TRBJ1-5 | TRBV19 | 15 | - | TRBD1
TGTGCCAGCAGTTACGAATTTAGGACAGGGCATAACGAGCAGTACTTC | CASSYEFRTGHNEQYF | TRBJ2-7 | TRBV6-5 | 16 | - | TRBD1
TGTGCCAGCAGCTCGCGTCGAGGCAATGAGCAGTTCTTC | CASSSRRGNEQFF | TRBJ2-1 | TRBV7-7 | 13 | - | -
TGTGCCAGCGGTTACCTAGCGGGAGGGTCCGAGCAGTTCTTC | CASGYLAGGSEQFF | TRBJ2-1 | TRBV6-5 | 14 | - | TRBD2
TGTGCCAGCTCTCGAATCGGGAACAGTCAAGGCAGGGGCGGAAACACCATATATTTT | CASSRIGNSQGRGGNTIYF | TRBJ1-3 | TRBV18 | 19 | once | -
TGTGCCAGCAGCTTAGGGGGCAGGGGCCCCTACGAGCAGTACTTC | CASSLGGRGPYEQYF | TRBJ2-7 | TRBV7-2 | 15 | - | -
TGTGCCAGTAGTATTCGGGCACCGCCGGGCACTGAAGCTTTCTTT | CASSIRAPPGTEAFF | TRBJ1-1 | TRBV19 | 15 | - | -
TGTGCCAGCAGCACACGGACCGACACAGATACGCAGTATTTT | CASSTRTDTDTQYF | TRBJ2-3 | TRBV11-2 | 14 | - | -
TGTGCCACCACTGGGGGGATCTCCTACAATGAGCAGTTCTTC | CATTGGISYNEQFF | TRBJ2-1 | TRBV7-8 | 14 | - | -
TGTGCCAGCAGGCCTAGCGGAAGTCAAGAGACCCAGTACTTC | CASRPSGSQETQYF | TRBJ2-5 | TRBV27 | 14 | - | TRBD2